The clone carrying this T cell receptor beta chain was recorded a few times. This sample was taken from a study of blood T cells in healthy people across ages. For the second PCR, which ran for roughly 6 to 12 cycles, a sample-barcoded 5' primer and a J-beta primer mix were used. TCRdb reprocessed the 5' RACE reads with MiXCR, giving one entry per CDR3 protein. The profile covers about 580,000 distinct CDR3 sequences, with around 48% appearing a single time and approximately 23% taken by the ten largest. J was trimmed by 0 bases and V by 1 base; bases with no gene match: 5. There are 15 residues in the CDR3. Germline V CDR1 and CDR2: SQVTM, ANQGSEA.

This chain connects TRBV29-1 to TRBJ2-7; 8 nucleotides line up with TRBD1. Sample: blood. The TCR comes from an elderly man in good health. This chain's CDR3 is CSVEGTGSLSYEQYF. The CDR3, as DNA: TGCAGCGTTGAAGGGACAGGGAGCCTCTCCTACGAGCAGTACTTC.